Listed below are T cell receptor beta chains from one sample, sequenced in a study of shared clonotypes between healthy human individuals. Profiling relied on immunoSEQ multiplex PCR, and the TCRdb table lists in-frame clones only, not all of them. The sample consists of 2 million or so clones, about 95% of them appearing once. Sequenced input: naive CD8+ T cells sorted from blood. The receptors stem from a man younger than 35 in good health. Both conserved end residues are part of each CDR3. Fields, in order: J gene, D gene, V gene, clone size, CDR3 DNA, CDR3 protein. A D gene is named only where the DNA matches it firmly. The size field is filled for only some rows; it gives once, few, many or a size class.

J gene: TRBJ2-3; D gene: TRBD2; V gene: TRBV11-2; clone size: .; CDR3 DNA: TGTGCCAGCAGCCTCCTAATGGGAGGGTACACAGATACGCAGTATTTT; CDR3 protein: CASSLLMGGYTDTQYF
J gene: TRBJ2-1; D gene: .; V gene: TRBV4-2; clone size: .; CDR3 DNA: TGTGCCAGCAGCGCACCTTGGGACCAATACAATGAGCAGTTCTTC; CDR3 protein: CASSAPWDQYNEQFF
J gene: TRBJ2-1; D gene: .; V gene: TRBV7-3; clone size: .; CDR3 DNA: TGTGCCAGCAGCTTAAATGGACAGAACTACAATGAGCAGTTCTTC; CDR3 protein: CASSLNGQNYNEQFF
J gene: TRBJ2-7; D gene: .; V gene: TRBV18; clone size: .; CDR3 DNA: TGTGCCAGCTCAGAAACAGGGTTCTACGAGCAGTACTTC; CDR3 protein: CASSETGFYEQYF
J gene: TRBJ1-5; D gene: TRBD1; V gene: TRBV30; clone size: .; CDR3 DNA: TGTGCCTGGAGTGTGACAGGGGAGCAGCCCCAGCATTTT; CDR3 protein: CAWSVTGEQPQHF
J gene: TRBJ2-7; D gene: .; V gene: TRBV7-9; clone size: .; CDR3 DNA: TGTGCCAGCAGCTTAGGGGATCGGCCGGAGCAGTACTTC; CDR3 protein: CASSLGDRPEQYF
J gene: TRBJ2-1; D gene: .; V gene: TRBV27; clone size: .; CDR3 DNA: TGTGCCAGCAGTTTATCGGCCCACAATGAGCAGTTCTTC; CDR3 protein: CASSLSAHNEQFF
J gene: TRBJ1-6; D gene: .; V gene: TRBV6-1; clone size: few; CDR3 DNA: TGTGCCAGCAGTGTTTTTTGGGACGCAAATTCACCCCTCCACTTT; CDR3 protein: CASSVFWDANSPLHF
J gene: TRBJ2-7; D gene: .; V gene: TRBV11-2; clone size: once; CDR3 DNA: TGTGCCAGCAGCTTAACCGCGGACATGGTCCCCTACGAGCAGTACTTC; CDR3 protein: CASSLTADMVPYEQYF
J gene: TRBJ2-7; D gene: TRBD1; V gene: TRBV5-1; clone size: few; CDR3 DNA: TGCGCCAGCAGCTTGGAACAGGGGCCCTACGAGCAGTACTTC; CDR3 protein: CASSLEQGPYEQYF
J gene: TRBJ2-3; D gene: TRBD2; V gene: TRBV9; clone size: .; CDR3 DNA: TGTGCCAGCAGCGCCCGACTAGCGCCCACAGATACGCAGTATTTT; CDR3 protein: CASSARLAPTDTQYF
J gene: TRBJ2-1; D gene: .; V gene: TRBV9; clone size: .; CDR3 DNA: TGTGCCAGCAGCGTAGCTAGGATCGACAATGAGCAGTTCTTC; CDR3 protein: CASSVARIDNEQFF
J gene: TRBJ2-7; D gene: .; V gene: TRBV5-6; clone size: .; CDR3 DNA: TGTGCCAGCAGCTTGGTAAGGGACGTCGAGCAGTACTTC; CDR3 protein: CASSLVRDVEQYF
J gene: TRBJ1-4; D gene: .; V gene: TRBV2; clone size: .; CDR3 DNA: TGTGCCAGCAGTGGACCGGACAGTATTGCAACTAATGAAAAACTGTTTTTT; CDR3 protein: CASSGPDSIATNEKLFF
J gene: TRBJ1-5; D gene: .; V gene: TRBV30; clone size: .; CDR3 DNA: TGTGCCTGGGAAAGGGGGATAGCAGAAGTCTGGCAGCCCCAGCATTTT; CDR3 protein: CAWERGIAEVWQPQHF
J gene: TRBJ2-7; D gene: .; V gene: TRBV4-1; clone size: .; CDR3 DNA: TGCGCCAGCAGACAAGTGTCTCTTCAGAGCGGGTTACACGAGCAGTACTTC; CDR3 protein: CASRQVSLQSGLHEQYF
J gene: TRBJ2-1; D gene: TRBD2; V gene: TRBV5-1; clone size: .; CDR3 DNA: TGCGCCAGCAGCTTGTGGGGAGGGATTTTGGGGCAGGGCGATGAGCAGTTCTTC; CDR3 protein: CASSLWGGILGQGDEQFF
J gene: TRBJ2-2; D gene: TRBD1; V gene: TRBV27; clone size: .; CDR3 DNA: TGTGCCAGCCGGGGACAGACAGGAAACACCGGGGAGCTGTTTTTT; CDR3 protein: CASRGQTGNTGELFF
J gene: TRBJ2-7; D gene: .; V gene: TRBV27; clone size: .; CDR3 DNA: TGTGCCAGCGGGTACTCCTCGAGCTCCTACGAGCAGTACTTC; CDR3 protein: CASGYSSSSYEQYF
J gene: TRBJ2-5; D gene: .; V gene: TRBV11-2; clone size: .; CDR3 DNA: TGTGCCAGCAGCTCCGCTCGGGAGACCCAGTACTTC; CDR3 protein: CASSSARETQYF
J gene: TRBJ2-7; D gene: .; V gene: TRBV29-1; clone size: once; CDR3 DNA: TGCAGCGTTGTGCCTACCGGGACGGTATCCTACGAGCAGTACTTC; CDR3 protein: CSVVPTGTVSYEQYF
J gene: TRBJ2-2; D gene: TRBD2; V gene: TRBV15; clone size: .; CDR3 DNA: TGTGCCACCAGCAGAGAGGAGCGGGAGGGGCTGTTTTTT; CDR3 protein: CATSREEREGLFF
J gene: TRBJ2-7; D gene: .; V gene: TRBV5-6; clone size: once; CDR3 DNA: TGTGCCAGCAGCTTGGCCGGGGCGGGTGGTTCCTACGAGCAGTACTTC; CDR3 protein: CASSLAGAGGSYEQYF
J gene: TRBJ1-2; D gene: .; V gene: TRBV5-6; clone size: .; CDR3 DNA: TGTGCCAGCAGTCCCACAGGGTCCAACTATGGCTACACCTTC; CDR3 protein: CASSPTGSNYGYTF
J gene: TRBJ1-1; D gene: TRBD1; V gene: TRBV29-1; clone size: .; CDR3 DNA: TGCAGCGTCGTGGGACAGAAGAACACTGAAGCTTTCTTT; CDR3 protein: CSVVGQKNTEAFF
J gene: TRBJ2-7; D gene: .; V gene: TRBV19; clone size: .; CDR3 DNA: TGTGCCAGTAGTGCAGGAAGCTCCTACGAGCAGTACTTC; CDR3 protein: CASSAGSSYEQYF
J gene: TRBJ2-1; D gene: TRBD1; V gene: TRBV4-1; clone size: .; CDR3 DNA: TGCGCCAGCAGCCAGGCTGGGGGACAGGGTATCCACAATGAGCAGTTCTTC; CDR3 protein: CASSQAGGQGIHNEQFF
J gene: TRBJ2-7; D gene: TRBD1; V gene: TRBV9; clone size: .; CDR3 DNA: TGTGCCAGCAGCGCGGGACAGGGACGGAACGAGCAGTACTTC; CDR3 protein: CASSAGQGRNEQYF
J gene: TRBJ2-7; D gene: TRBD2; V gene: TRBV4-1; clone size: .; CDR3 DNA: TGCGCCAGCAGCCAAGACGAACGGGAGGGTTACGAGCAGTACTTC; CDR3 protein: CASSQDEREGYEQYF
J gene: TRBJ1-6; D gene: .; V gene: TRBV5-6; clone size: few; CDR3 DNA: TGTGCCAGCAGCTTTTGGCCGGGAGGGTCACCCCTCCACTTT; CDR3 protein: CASSFWPGGSPLHF
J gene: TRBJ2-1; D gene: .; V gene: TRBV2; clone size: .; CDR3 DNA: TGTGCCAGCAGCGCGTTTGTAGGGGCGGGTGAGCAGTTCTTC; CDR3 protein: CASSAFVGAGEQFF
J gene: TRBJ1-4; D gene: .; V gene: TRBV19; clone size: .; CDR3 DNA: TGTGCCAGTAGTATCGGGACACCCAATGAAAAACTGTTTTTT; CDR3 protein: CASSIGTPNEKLFF
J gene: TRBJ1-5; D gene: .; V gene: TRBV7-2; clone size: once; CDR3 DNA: TGTGCCAGCAGCTTAGGGAGTCAGCCCCAGCATTTT; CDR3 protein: CASSLGSQPQHF
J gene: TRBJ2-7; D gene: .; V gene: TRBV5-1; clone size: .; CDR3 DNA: TGCGCCACCCACCCGGTAGGCGGGGTCGACCCCTACGAGCAGTACTTC; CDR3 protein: CATHPVGGVDPYEQYF
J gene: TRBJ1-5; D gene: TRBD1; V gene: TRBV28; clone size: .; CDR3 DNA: TGTGCCAGCAGTTTATGGAGCCAGGGGGCCCAACCCCAGCATTTT; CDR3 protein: CASSLWSQGAQPQHF
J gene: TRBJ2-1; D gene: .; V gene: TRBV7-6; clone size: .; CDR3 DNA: TGTGCCAGCAGCTTAGTAGGCGGGGCCTACAATGAGCAGTTCTTC; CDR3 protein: CASSLVGGAYNEQFF
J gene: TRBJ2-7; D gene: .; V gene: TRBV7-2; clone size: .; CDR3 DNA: TGTGCCAGCAGCCTAGAGACAGACTGGACTACCTACGAGCAGTACTTC; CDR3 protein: CASSLETDWTTYEQYF
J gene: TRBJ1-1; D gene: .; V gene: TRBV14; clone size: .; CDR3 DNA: TGTGCCAGCAGCCAAGAAAGCTTGCCGGGAGCTTTCTTT; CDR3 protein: CASSQESLPGAFF
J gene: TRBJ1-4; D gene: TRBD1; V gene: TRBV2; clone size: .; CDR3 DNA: TGTGCCTCCACAGGGGGGGGCGCCGAAAAACTGTTTTTT; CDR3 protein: CASTGGGAEKLFF